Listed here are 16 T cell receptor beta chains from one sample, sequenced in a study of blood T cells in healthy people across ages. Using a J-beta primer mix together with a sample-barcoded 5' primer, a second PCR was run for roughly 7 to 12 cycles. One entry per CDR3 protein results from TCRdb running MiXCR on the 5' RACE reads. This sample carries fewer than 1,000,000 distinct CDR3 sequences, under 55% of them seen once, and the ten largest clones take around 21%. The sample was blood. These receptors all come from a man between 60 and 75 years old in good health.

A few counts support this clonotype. CDR3 DNA: TGCAGTGCTGGTCGACTAGCGGTCCAGACCCAGTACTTC. This codes for CSAGRLAVQTQYF. The J gene is TRBJ2-5, the V gene TRBV20-1; 9 nucleotides line up with TRBD2. Germline CDR1 is DFQATT and CDR2 is SNEGSKA (reference sequence). The CDR3 extends over 13 amino acids. V trimming: 5 bases; J trimming: 6 bases; junction bases outside the gene matches: 7.

The CDR3 DNA reads TGCGCCAGCAGCTTGGGGAAGGGAAACATTCAGTACTTC. Amino acid sequence: CASSLGKGNIQYF. The chain couples TRBV5-1 to TRBJ2-4; D gene unclear. This CDR3 has 13 amino acids. Germline CDR1 is SGHRS and CDR2 is YFSETQ. The V and J ends lost 0 bases and 6 bases respectively, with 7 bases between them. The full variable domain, with the rest looked up from reference TRBV5-1 and TRBJ2-4, is KAGVTQTPRYLIKTRGQQVTLSCSPISGHRSVSWYQQTPGQGLQFLFEYFSETQRNKGNFPGRFSGRQFSNSRSEMNVSTLELGDSALYLCASSLGKGNIQYFGAGTRLSVL.

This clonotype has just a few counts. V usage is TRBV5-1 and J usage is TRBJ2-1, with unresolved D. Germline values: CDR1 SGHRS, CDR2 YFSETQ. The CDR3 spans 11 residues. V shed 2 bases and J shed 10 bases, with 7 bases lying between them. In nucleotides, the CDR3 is TGCGCCAGCAGCTTTTTAGGGGAGCAGTTCTTC. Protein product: CASSFLGEQFF.

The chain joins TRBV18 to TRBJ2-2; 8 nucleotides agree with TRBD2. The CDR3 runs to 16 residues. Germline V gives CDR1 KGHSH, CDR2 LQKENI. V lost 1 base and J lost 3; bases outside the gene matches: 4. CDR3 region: CASSPRSGGDTGELFF. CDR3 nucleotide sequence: TGTGCCAGCTCACCACGGAGCGGGGGTGACACCGGGGAGCTGTTTTTT.

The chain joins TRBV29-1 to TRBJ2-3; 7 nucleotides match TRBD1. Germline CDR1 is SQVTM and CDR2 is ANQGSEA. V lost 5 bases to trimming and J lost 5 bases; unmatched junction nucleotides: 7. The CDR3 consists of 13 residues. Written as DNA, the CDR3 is TGCAGCGTTCGACGAAGACAGGGAGATACGCAGTATTTT. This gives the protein CSVRRRQGDTQYF.

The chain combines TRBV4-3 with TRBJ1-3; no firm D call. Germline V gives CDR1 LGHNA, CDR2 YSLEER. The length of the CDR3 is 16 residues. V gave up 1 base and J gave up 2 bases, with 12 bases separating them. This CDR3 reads CASSQAWTLPGNTIYF. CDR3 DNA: TGCGCCAGCAGCCAAGCCTGGACCCTCCCTGGAAACACCATATATTTT.

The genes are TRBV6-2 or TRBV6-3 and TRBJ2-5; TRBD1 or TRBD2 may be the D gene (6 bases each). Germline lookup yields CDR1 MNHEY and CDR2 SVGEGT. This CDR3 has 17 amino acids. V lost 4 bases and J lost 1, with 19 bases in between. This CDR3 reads CASSFGPRGQLQETQYF. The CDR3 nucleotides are TGTGCCAGCAGTTTTGGACCACGGGGGCAGCTCCAAGAGACCCAGTACTTC.

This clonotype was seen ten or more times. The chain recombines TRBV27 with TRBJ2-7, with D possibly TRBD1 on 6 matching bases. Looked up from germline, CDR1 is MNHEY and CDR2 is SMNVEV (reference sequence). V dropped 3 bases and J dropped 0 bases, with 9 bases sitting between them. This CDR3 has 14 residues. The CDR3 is CASSFGQSSYEQYF. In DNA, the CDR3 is TGTGCCAGCAGTTTTGGACAGAGCTCCTACGAGCAGTACTTC.

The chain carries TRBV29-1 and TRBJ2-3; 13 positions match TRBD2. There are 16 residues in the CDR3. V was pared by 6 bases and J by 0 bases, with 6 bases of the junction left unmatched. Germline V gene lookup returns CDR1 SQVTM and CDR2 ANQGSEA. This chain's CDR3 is CSVGGLAGISTDTQYF. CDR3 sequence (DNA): TGCAGCGTGGGGGGACTAGCGGGGATCAGCACAGATACGCAGTATTTT.

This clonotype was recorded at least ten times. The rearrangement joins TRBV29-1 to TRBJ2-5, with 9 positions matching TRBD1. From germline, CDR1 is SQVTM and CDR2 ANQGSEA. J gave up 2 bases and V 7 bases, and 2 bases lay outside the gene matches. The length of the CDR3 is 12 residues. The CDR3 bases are TGCAGCGGGGGACAGGGTCAAGAGACCCAGTACTTC. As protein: CSGGQGQETQYF.

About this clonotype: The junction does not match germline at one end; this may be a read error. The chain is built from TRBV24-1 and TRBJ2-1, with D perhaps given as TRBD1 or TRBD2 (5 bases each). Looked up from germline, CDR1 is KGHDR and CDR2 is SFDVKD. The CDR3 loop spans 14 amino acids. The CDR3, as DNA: TGTGCCCCCAGTGAGACAGAGGGCCACAATGAGCAGTTCTTC. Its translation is CAPSETEGHNEQFF.

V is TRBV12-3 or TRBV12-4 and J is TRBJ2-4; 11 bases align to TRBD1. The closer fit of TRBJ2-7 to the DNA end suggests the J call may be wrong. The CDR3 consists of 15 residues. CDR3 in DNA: TGTGCCAGCACCTCCGGGACAGGGGGAAGCGGCGAGCAGTACTTC. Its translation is CASTSGTGGSGEQYF.

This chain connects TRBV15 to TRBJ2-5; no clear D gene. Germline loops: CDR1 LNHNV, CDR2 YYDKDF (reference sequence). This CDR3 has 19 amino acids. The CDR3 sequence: CSSSGRGGGNGTFQETQYF. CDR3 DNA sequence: TGTTCCTCGTCCGGGCGCGGCGGTGGCAACGGAACTTTCCAAGAGACCCAGTACTTC.

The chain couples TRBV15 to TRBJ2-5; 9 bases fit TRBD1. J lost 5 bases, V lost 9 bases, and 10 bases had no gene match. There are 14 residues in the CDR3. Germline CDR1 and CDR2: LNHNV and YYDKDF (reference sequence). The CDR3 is CATHTGGAGETQYF. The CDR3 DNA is TGTGCCACTCACACAGGGGGCGCGGGGGAGACCCAGTACTTC.

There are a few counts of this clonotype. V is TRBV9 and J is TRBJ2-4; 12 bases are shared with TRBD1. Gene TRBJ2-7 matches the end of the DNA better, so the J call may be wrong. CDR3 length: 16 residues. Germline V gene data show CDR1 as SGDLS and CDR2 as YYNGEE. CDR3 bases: TGTGCCAGCAGCGTAGGAGGGACAGGGGGCAGCTACGAGCAGTACTTC. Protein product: CASSVGGTGGSYEQYF.

The chain's CDR3 is CASSQGWGQLNSPLHF. CDR3 nucleotides: TGCGCCAGCAGCCAAGGGTGGGGACAGCTAAATTCACCCCTCCACTTT. The chain links TRBV4-3 to TRBJ1-6, with 7 positions matching TRBD1. This CDR3 spans 16 amino acids. V was pared by 1 base and J by 7 bases, with 7 bases of the junction left unmatched. CDR1 and CDR2 (germline): LGHNA, YSLEER.